This TCR beta chain appears in the sequencing data of a study of blood T cell repertoires in COVID-19. The CDR3 loop spans 15 amino acids. The V gene's germline CDR1 is SGHDT and CDR2 YYEEEE. V dropped 1 base and J dropped 2 bases, with 10 bases sitting between them. This table comes from immunoSEQ multiplex PCR, and its TCRdb copy is limited to in-frame clones, with some not included. The sample contains some 63,000 clones, 65% to 90% of which appear only once. The chain recombines TRBV5-6 with TRBJ1-5; D is possibly TRBD1 (5 bases). The sequence derives from a human donor in a cohort sampled during active COVID-19. The sequencing input was peripheral blood. The DNA for the CDR3 is TGTGCCAGCAGCTTGCAGGGAATGGGCAATCAGCCCCAGCATTTT. Amino acids: CASSLQGMGNQPQHF.